The entry that follows covers one T cell receptor (beta chain) sequence. There is no known antigen for this receptor. No much larger clone exists at a distance of one base, and base qualities are not known. The trim is 0 bases for V and 1 base for J, with a gap of 9 bases between the germline ends. The germline V gene (reference sequence) supplies CDR1 LGHDT and CDR2 YNNKEL. The CDR3, from cysteine to phenylalanine, totals 15 residues. Just CDR3 DNA is preserved here, 45 bases in frame from base 1. Collaborating institutions collected whole blood in K2EDTA tubes following their own protocols. For TCRbeta analysis, collaborators shipped samples in one of three forms: frozen whole blood, isolated PBMCs, or DNA extracted from either of those sample types. This entry comes from a study of blood T cell repertoires in COVID-19 (TCRdb year 2020). Looking at the study overall: Samples covering the acute and convalescent phases of COVID-19 were provided by collaborators in the United States, Italy and Spain. The repertoires were released in a freely available public database meant as a resource for research on the immune response to SARS-CoV-2. Where HLA class I and class II types were available, the types were taken from metadata supplied by the sample provider, not from assay-based typing. Samples were obtained from the ongoing ImmuneRACE study (first 160 participants) and from roughly 1,300 subjects provided by 6 global collaborators. Deeply sampled blood TCRbeta repertoires from subjects exposed to, actively infected with, or recovered from COVID-19 were included in the dataset. The material from the prospective study consisted of cDNA or gDNA derived from T cells, B-cell-depleted T cells, or PBMCs. The sample metadata nearly always contained a de-identified subject ID, COVID-19 status, age in years and sex. What the authors observed across the whole study: The quantity of clinical and demographic metadata differed by source and by participant and was supplied without curation.

TCRbeta CDR3 regions were amplified from genomic DNA by means of the immunoSEQ Assay, a bias-controlled multiplex PCR. The authors' pipeline ran thus. The number of nucleated cells in each sample was estimated from the amplification of reference gene primers within the assay. To quantify the absolute abundance of each unique TCRbeta CDR3 rearrangement, sequence reads were collapsed and filtered. For each sample, productive Simpson clonality was calculated as the square root of Simpson's diversity index across productive rearrangements. Here the immuneACCESS table is served through TCRdb, limited to in-frame sequences with V and J called. Missing clones are a known gap in these copies; in checked studies unresolved V genes cover under half, and the rest lacks a known reason. V and J calls and clone size come straight from that table; D and trimming were deduced from the DNA. Present in this sample are about 120,000 clones, around 80% of which were seen just once. Together, the top ten hold about 39% of the sample.

Rearrangement joined TRBV3-1 (or the pseudogene TRBV3-2) to TRBJ1-1; the best D guess is TRBD1, with 5 bases matching. The sequencing sample was made of peripheral blood. This receptor was obtained from a man aged 40-55 years with active or convalescent COVID-19. The DNA reads TGTGCCAGCAGCCAAGATAGCGGGACGAACACTGAAGCTTTCTTT. This is translated as CASSQDSGTNTEAFF.